This TCR beta chain derives from a study of human T cells and chemical hapten exposure. CDR1 is MNHEY, CDR2 SVGAGI, per germline. This CDR3 spans 15 amino acids. V dropped 7 bases and J dropped 6 bases, with 18 bases sitting between them. Indicated time point: patch test 1, 2 weeks after DPC sensitization. Indicated treatment: therapeutic diphenylcyclopropenone sensitization with weekly scalp DPC. TCRdb re-called the RACE reads with MiXCR, one entry per CDR3 protein. The sample holds 100,000 or so distinct CDR3 sequences, roughly 10% seen once. This clonotype has just a few counts. Source: whole blood, taken in connection with sensitization to the hapten diphenylcyclopropenone (DPC). The chain carries TRBV6-5 and TRBJ2-2; the D gene could be TRBD1 or TRBD2 (5 bases each). The receptor's source is a man aged 35-49 years with alopecia areata. Some clones in this sample may be carry-over from other donors' samples. The CDR3 nucleotides read TGTGCCAGCAAAGTACCTCAGGGACCCCCCGGGGAGCTGTTTTTT. Amino acids: CASKVPQGPPGELFF.